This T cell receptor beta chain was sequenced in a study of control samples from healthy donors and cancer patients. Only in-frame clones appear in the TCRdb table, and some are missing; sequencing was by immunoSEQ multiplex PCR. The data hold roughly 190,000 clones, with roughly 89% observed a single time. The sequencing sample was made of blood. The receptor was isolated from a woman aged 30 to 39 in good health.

The CDR3 DNA follows: TGTGCCAGCAGTGAATATAGACAGAACTATGGCTACACCTTC. Its translation: CASSEYRQNYGYTF. This chain joins TRBV25-1 and TRBJ1-2; D possibly corresponds to TRBD1 (5 bases). Trimming removed 0 bases at V and 2 bases at J, with 7 bases between. Germline-derived CDR1 and CDR2 are MGHDK and SYGVNS. The CDR3 is made up of 14 amino acids.